This is a list of T cell receptor beta chains from one sample in a study of CD4 and CD8 cells across lung adenocarcinoma regions. TCRdb independently ran MiXCR on the PCR reads; one entry per CDR3 protein. The data show some 9,600 distinct CDR3 sequences, around 51% seen once. The sequenced material came from CD4+ T cells from the margin of a lung tumor. Receptor source: a male donor with lung adenocarcinoma. The CD4 and CD8 labels of this study may be unreliable. The conserved cysteine and the conserved F or W are not part of the CDR3 here.

v_call: TRBV6-1; j_call: TRBJ2-2; cdr3_aa: ASTQRNTGELF
v_call: TRBV6-4; j_call: -; cdr3_aa: ASSEGRVSDTQY
v_call: TRBV7-6; j_call: TRBJ2-2; cdr3_aa: ASSPQTAAGELF
v_call: TRBV24-1; j_call: TRBJ2-5; cdr3_aa: ATSEPREERETQY
v_call: TRBV10-3; j_call: TRBJ2-2; cdr3_aa: VLGVQAVSTGELY
v_call: TRBV9; j_call: TRBJ2-5; cdr3_aa: ASSVDLSGGQETQY
v_call: TRBV11-2; j_call: TRBJ1-1; cdr3_aa: ASSLAGPPPEAF
v_call: TRBV6-1; j_call: TRBJ2-2; cdr3_aa: ASSSAGVINTGELF
v_call: TRBV10-1; j_call: TRBJ2-1; cdr3_aa: AGSVGGGGAGEQF
v_call: TRBV6-1; j_call: TRBJ2-7; cdr3_aa: ASRDYQSSYEQY
v_call: TRBV7-8; j_call: TRBJ2-4; cdr3_aa: ASSLVQGAKNIQY
v_call: TRBV27; j_call: TRBJ2-1; cdr3_aa: ASSFGLAGNEQF
v_call: TRBV6-5; j_call: TRBJ2-1; cdr3_aa: ASSYSPVSGTYNEQF
v_call: TRBV11-3; j_call: TRBJ2-5; cdr3_aa: AGGSRDRGGETQY
v_call: TRBV10-3; j_call: TRBJ1-2; cdr3_aa: AISGVYGAGDGYT
v_call: TRBV6-1; j_call: TRBJ2-4; cdr3_aa: ASSEALGRVGNIQY
v_call: TRBV6-2/TRBV6-3; j_call: TRBJ1-1; cdr3_aa: ASSPSETSHTEAF
v_call: TRBV3-1; j_call: TRBJ1-2; cdr3_aa: ASSQVDRDGYT
v_call: TRBV27; j_call: TRBJ2-3; cdr3_aa: ASSQGRAAGRVAKNTQY
v_call: TRBV27; j_call: -; cdr3_aa: ASASTGREQY
v_call: TRBV3-1; j_call: TRBJ2-3; cdr3_aa: ASSQQDRGGTQY
v_call: TRBV6-1; j_call: TRBJ1-1; cdr3_aa: ASRSSGKNTEAF
v_call: TRBV6-5; j_call: TRBJ1-2; cdr3_aa: ASSYRGGYGYT
v_call: TRBV6-4; j_call: TRBJ2-1; cdr3_aa: ASRRFHHGGRFYNEQF
v_call: TRBV6-1; j_call: TRBJ2-4; cdr3_aa: ASRGPGLIDTQY
v_call: TRBV7-6; j_call: TRBJ2-4; cdr3_aa: ASSCVSGQCAKNMQY
v_call: TRBV27; j_call: TRBJ1-4; cdr3_aa: ASSFIGAPATNEKLF
v_call: TRBV6-1; j_call: TRBJ1-2; cdr3_aa: ASSRKGQGHYGYT
v_call: TRBV7-9; j_call: TRBJ2-1; cdr3_aa: ASSWTAQGPANEQF
v_call: TRBV6-1; j_call: -; cdr3_aa: ASSEWSVQETQY
v_call: TRBV10-3; j_call: TRBJ2-4; cdr3_aa: AMGGRGENTQY
v_call: TRBV6-5; j_call: TRBJ2-1; cdr3_aa: ASSNRGQLYNEQF
v_call: TRBV6-1; j_call: TRBJ2-1; cdr3_aa: ASSPQTGGGYNEQF
v_call: TRBV6-1; j_call: TRBJ1-4; cdr3_aa: ASSPRWTATTNEKLF
v_call: TRBV6-1; j_call: TRBJ2-5; cdr3_aa: ASSGPGGAQY
v_call: TRBV7-6; j_call: TRBJ2-1; cdr3_aa: ASSLMDNEQF
v_call: TRBV7-2; j_call: TRBJ2-4; cdr3_aa: ASSFDLGGENTQY
v_call: TRBV4-2; j_call: TRBJ2-1; cdr3_aa: ASSQDIAYNEQF
v_call: TRBV25-1; j_call: TRBJ2-1; cdr3_aa: ASSARVGLGRTGNNEQF
v_call: TRBV6-2/TRBV6-3; j_call: TRBJ1-1; cdr3_aa: ASLRAEGLIEAF
v_call: TRBV6-1; j_call: TRBJ2-1; cdr3_aa: ASRGPSGGSYNEQF
v_call: TRBV11-2; j_call: TRBJ2-1; cdr3_aa: ASSLNLGETRNEQF
v_call: TRBV10-3; j_call: TRBJ1-2; cdr3_aa: AISEGDTSGGSYGYT
v_call: TRBV27; j_call: TRBJ2-5; cdr3_aa: ASSLAGTGGAFQY
v_call: TRBV7-6; j_call: TRBJ2-5; cdr3_aa: ASSSKQGSYQETQY
v_call: TRBV11-2; j_call: TRBJ2-1; cdr3_aa: ASSLTNEQF
v_call: TRBV10-2; j_call: TRBJ2-1; cdr3_aa: ASSDRAGDYNEQF
v_call: TRBV6-1; j_call: TRBJ2-4; cdr3_aa: ASSPHRDRAKNIQY
v_call: TRBV6-1; j_call: TRBJ1-3; cdr3_aa: ASSEATSGNTIY
v_call: TRBV6-1; j_call: TRBJ2-1; cdr3_aa: ASSVGGFGEQF
v_call: TRBV10-3; j_call: TRBJ2-3; cdr3_aa: AISAATGGRNQETQY
v_call: TRBV6-5; j_call: -; cdr3_aa: ASSYSKSGYEQY
v_call: TRBV2; j_call: TRBJ2-4; cdr3_aa: ASRGLWDKDTQY
v_call: TRBV9; j_call: TRBJ1-2; cdr3_aa: ASSVTGKNYGYT
v_call: TRBV15; j_call: TRBJ2-3; cdr3_aa: ATSSAGPSPDTQY
v_call: TRBV2; j_call: TRBJ2-3; cdr3_aa: ASSGLGDTDMQY
v_call: TRBV6-5; j_call: TRBJ2-4; cdr3_aa: ASSYSNKRNIQY